Each of the 13 T cell receptor beta chains below was sequenced from the same sample in a study of T cell repertoires in cytomegalovirus infection. Their cognate antigens are unknown. TCRdb recomputed calls from the reads with MiXCR, one row per CDR3 protein. The sample consists of more than 250,000 distinct CDR3 sequences, around 25% of them appearing once. The sequencing here drew on cultured PBMCs, taken from culture after CMV antigen stimulation. Receptors were obtained from a human donor in good health (CMV status not recorded). Some clones in this sample may be carry-over from other donors' samples.

This clonotype has only a few counts. V gene TRBV10-3 combines with J gene TRBJ2-3, with TRBD2 matching 8 bases. Unmatched junction bases numbered 7, after V lost 7 bases and J lost 4 bases. The CDR3 totals 14 residues. Looked up from germline, CDR1 is ENHRY and CDR2 is SYGVKD. Written as DNA, the CDR3 is TGTGCCATCACCCCGGGACTAGAATCAGATACGCAGTATTTT. Translated, it gives CAITPGLESDTQYF.

This clonotype has more than one count but fewer than ten. The chain couples TRBV4-1 to TRBJ1-2; D unclear. Germline CDR1 MGHRA, CDR2 YSYEKL. CDR3 length equals 13 residues. V was trimmed by 0 bases and J by 7 bases, leaving 9 bases between them. This chain's CDR3 is CASSQDGLSGYTF. CDR3 DNA: TGCGCCAGCAGCCAAGACGGGCTTTCTGGCTACACCTTC.

This clonotype occurred a few times. The chain couples TRBV7-2 to TRBJ2-3; D is perhaps TRBD2 (6 bases). Germline V lookup: CDR1 SGHTA, CDR2 FQGNSA. Between the trimmed V and J ends, which lost 0 bases and 6 bases, there was a span of 7 bases. CDR3 length: 13 amino acids. CDR3 nucleotides: TGTGCCAGCAGCTTAGCGGAGGGGGATACGCAGTATTTT. This codes for CASSLAEGDTQYF.

This clonotype has a handful of counts. V gene TRBV7-6 combines with J gene TRBJ1-3; a possible D gene is TRBD1 (5 bases). Germline CDR1 SGHVS, CDR2 FNYEAQ. The CDR3 covers 15 residues. V was pared by 3 bases and J by 0 bases, with 9 bases between. CDR3 DNA sequence: TGTGCCAGCAGCTTTGGGGCCAACTCTGGAAACACCATATATTTT. It yields the protein CASSFGANSGNTIYF.

The rearrangement uses TRBV12-2 and TRBJ1-1. TRBV12-2 represents a pseudogene. CDR3 size: 16 residues. CDR3 nucleotide sequence: TGTGCAAGTCGCTTAGTCCGTTCACTCAGTAACACTGAAGCTTTCTTT. This gives the protein CASRLVRSLSNTEAFF.

This clonotype was picked up many times. V and J are TRBV7-2 and TRBJ2-7, with D possibly TRBD2 on 6 matching bases. The CDR3 has 16 amino acids. V shed 5 bases and J shed 7 bases, with 24 bases lying between them. CDR1 and CDR2 from the germline V gene are SGHTA and FQGNSA. The CDR3 sequence is CASSPIGGIRSEEQYF. As DNA, the CDR3 is TGTGCCAGCAGCCCCATCGGGGGAATCAGGTCGGAAGAGCAGTACTTC.

This clonotype was counted a few times. This sequence joins TRBV7-8 and TRBJ2-7, with 12 nucleotides matching TRBD2. V dropped 2 bases and J dropped 2; count of bases not matched to a gene: 4. CDR1 and CDR2 (germline): SGHVS, FQNEAQ. CDR3 length: 16 amino acids. CDR3: CASSLPLAGGPYEQYV. The CDR3 DNA reads as TGTGCCAGCAGCTTACCCCTAGCGGGAGGGCCCTACGAGCAGTACGTC.

This clonotype has more than one count but fewer than ten. The chain uses TRBV7-3 and TRBJ2-6; D may match TRBD1 or TRBD2 (5 bases each). The CDR3 loop spans 17 amino acids. Trimming shortened V by 5 bases and J by 0 bases, and 14 bases separated the two germline ends. Germline lookup yields CDR1 SGHTA and CDR2 FQGTGA. CDR3 nucleotides: TGTGCCAGCAGCCAGCGGACATCTGACTCTGGGGCCAACGTCCTGACTTTC. Protein sequence: CASSQRTSDSGANVLTF.

The chain recombines TRBV9 with TRBJ2-1; 12 positions match TRBD2. J lost 6 bases, V lost 3 bases, and 10 bases had no gene match. Germline CDR1 reads SGDLS; CDR2 reads YYNGEE. CDR3 size: 17 residues. Here the CDR3 DNA reads TGTGCCAGCAGCGACACCCCCGGACTAGCGGGATTCAATGAGCAGTTCTTC. This gives the protein CASSDTPGLAGFNEQFF.

This clonotype is a singleton in its sample. No conserved phenylalanine or tryptophan ends this CDR3, so it is likely a read error. No DNA is shown, since the ends of the CDR3 on it are uncertain; the CDR3 is the one TCRdb lists. The rearrangement joins TRBV6-1 to TRBJ2-1; the table gives TRBD1 as D, unverified against the DNA. The CDR3 is 11 amino acids long, termini counted. Germline values: CDR1 MNHNS, CDR2 SASEGT. The chain's CDR3 is CASGWTPLHFL.

The genes are TRBV4-1 and TRBJ2-1, with 8 bases aligning to TRBD2. This CDR3 is built from 16 residues. From germline, CDR1 is MGHRA and CDR2 YSYEKL. With V trimmed by 1 base and J by 9 bases, 11 bases remained unmatched. The CDR3 DNA reads TGCGCCAGCAGCCAAGCCCAAGCGGGAGCATTTGGTGAGCAGTTCTTC. Protein: CASSQAQAGAFGEQFF.

This clonotype was observed a few times. This chain links TRBV20-1 with TRBJ2-1, with 9 bases identical to TRBD2. The CDR3 consists of 15 residues. The germline V gene has CDR1 DFQATT and CDR2 SNEGSKA (reference sequence). J gave up 6 bases and V 3 bases, and 9 bases lay outside the gene matches. CDR3 sequence reads: CSASQREEVRNEQFF. DNA of the CDR3: TGCAGTGCTAGTCAGCGGGAGGAAGTCCGCAATGAGCAGTTCTTC.

The chain uses TRBV5-4 and TRBJ2-5, with D tentatively TRBD1 (5 bases). CDR1 is SGHNT, CDR2 YYREEE, per germline (reference sequence). CDR3 size: 12 residues. The V end was cut by 3 bases, the J end by 5 bases, with 8 bases between. CDR3 loop: CASSSKGETQYF. DNA for the CDR3: TGTGCCAGCAGCTCCAAGGGGGAGACCCAGTACTTC. Together with reference TRBV5-4 and TRBJ2-5, the CDR3 gives the full variable domain: ETGVTQSPTHLIKTRGQQVTLRCSSQSGHNTVSWYQQALGQGPQFIFQYYREEENGRGNFPPRFSGLQFPNYSSELNVNALELDDSALYLCASSSKGETQYFGPGTRLLVL.